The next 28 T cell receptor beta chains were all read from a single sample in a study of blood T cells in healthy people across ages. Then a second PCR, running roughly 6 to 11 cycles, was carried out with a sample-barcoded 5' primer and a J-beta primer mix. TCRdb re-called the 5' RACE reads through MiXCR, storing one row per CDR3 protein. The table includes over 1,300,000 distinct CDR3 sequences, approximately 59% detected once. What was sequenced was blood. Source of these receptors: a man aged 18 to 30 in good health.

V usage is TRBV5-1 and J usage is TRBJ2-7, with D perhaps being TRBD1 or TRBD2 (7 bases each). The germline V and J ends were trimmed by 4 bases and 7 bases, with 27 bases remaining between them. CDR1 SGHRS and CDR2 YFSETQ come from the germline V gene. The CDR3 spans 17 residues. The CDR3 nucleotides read TGCGCCAGCAGCCAAAACCCGGACTACCAGGGGGGGCATGAGCAGTACTTC. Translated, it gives CASSQNPDYQGGHEQYF.

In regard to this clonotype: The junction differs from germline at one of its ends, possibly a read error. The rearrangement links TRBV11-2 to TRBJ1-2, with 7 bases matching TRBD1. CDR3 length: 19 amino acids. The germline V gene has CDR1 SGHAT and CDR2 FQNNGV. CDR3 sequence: CASSFIFAMNRGDNHGYTF. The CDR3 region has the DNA TGTGCCAGCAGCTTCATTTTCGCCATGAACAGGGGCGATAACCATGGCTACACCTTC.

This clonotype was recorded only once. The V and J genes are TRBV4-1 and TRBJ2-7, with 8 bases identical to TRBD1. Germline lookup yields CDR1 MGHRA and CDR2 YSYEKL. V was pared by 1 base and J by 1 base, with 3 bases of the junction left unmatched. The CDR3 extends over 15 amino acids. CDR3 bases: TGCGCCAGCAGCCAAGGGGACAGGAGGTCCTACGAGCAGTACTTC. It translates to CASSQGDRRSYEQYF.

The CDR3 loop is CASSLGLWRGASYEQYF. The CDR3 coding sequence is TGTGCCAGCAGCTTAGGGCTATGGCGGGGGGCGTCCTACGAGCAGTACTTC. The V gene is TRBV7-2, the J gene TRBJ2-7; TRBD2 matches 8 bases. V lost 1 base and J lost 1; bases outside the gene matches: 9. Germline CDR1 reads SGHTA; CDR2 reads FQGNSA. This CDR3 region has 17 residues.

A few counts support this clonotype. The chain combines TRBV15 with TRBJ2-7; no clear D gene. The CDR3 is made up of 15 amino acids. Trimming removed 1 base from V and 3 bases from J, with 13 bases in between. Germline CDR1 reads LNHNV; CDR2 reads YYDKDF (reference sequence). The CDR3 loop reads CATSRVKDRNYEQYF. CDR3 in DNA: TGTGCCACCAGCAGAGTTAAGGACCGAAACTACGAGCAGTACTTC.

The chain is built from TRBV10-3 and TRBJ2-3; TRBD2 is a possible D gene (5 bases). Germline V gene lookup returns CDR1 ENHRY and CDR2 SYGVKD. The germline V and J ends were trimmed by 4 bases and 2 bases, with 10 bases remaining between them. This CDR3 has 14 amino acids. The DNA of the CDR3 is TGTGCCATCAGTGGAGGGAGACCCACAGATACGCAGTATTTT. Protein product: CAISGGRPTDTQYF.

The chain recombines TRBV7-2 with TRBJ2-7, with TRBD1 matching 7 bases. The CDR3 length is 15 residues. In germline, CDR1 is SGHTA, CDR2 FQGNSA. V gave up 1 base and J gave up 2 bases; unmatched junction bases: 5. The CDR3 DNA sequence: TGTGCCAGCAGCTTAGACCCTGGACAGGCCTACGAGCAGTACTTC. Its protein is CASSLDPGQAYEQYF.

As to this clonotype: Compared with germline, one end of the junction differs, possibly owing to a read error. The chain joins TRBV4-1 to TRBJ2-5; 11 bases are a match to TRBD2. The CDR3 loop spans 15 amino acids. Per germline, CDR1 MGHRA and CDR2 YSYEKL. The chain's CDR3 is CASSQEQLAGEEQYF. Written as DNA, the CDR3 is TGCGCCAGCAGTCAAGAACAACTAGCGGGGGAAGAGCAGTACTTC.

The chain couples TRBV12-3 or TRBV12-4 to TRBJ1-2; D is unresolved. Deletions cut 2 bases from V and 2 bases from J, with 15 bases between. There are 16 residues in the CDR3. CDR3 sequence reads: CASSLRTTSLNYGYTF. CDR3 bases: TGTGCCAGCAGTTTACGTACAACCTCTTTAAACTATGGCTACACCTTC.

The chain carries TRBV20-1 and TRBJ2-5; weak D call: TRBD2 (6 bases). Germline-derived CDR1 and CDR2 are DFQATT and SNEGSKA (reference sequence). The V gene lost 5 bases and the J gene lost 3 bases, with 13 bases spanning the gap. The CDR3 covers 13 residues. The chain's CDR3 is CSAGQGGKETQYF. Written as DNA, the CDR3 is TGCAGTGCTGGGCAGGGCGGGAAAGAGACCCAGTACTTC.

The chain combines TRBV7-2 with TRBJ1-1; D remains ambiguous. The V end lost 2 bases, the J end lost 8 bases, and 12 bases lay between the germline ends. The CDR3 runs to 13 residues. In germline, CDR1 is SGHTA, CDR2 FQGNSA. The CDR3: CASSLKVGGEAFF. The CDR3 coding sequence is TGTGCCAGCAGCTTAAAGGTTGGAGGAGAAGCTTTCTTT.

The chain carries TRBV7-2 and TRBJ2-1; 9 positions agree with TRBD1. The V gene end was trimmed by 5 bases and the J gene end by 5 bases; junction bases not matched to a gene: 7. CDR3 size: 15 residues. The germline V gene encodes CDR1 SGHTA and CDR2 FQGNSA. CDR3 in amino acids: CASSRRDRDNNEQFF. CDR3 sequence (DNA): TGTGCCAGCAGCAGGCGGGACAGGGACAACAATGAGCAGTTCTTC.

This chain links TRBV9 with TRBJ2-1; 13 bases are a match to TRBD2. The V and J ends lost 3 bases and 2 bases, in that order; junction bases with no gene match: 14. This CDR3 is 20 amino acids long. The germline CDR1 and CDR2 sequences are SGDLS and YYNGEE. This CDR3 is CASSAPLLAGGPFPYNEQFF. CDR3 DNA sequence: TGTGCCAGCAGCGCCCCTCTACTAGCGGGAGGGCCTTTTCCCTACAATGAGCAGTTCTTC.

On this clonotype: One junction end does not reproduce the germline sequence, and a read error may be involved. The CDR3 loop reads CASGQDTQVYTEAFF. The DNA of the CDR3 is TGCGCCAGCGGCCAAGATACACAGGTATACACTGAAGCTTTCTTT. This chain connects TRBV4-3 to TRBJ1-1; a possible D gene is TRBD1 (5 bases). Per germline, CDR1 LGHNA and CDR2 YSLEER. The CDR3 sequence is 15 residues long.

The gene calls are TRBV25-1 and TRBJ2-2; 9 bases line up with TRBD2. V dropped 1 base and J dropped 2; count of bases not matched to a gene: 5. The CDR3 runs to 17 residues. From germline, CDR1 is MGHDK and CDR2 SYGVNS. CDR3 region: CASSESRLAVNTGELFF. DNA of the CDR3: TGTGCCAGCAGTGAATCGAGACTAGCGGTAAACACCGGGGAGCTGTTTTTT.

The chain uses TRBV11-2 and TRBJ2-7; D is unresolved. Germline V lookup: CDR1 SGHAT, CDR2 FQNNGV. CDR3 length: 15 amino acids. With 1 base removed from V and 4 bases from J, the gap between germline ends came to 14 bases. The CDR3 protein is CASSLALAPGYEQYF. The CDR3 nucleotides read TGTGCCAGCAGCTTAGCTTTGGCCCCCGGATACGAGCAGTACTTC.

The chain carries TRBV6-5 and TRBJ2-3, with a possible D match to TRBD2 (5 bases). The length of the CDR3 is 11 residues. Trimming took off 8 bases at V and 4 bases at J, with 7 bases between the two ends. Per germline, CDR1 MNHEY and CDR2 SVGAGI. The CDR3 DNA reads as TGTGCCAGCGAGGGATCAGATACGCAGTATTTT. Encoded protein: CASEGSDTQYF.

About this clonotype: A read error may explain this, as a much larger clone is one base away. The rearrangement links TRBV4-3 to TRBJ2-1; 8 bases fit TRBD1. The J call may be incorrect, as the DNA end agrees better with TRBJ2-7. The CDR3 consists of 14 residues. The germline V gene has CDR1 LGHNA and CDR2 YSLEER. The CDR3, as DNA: TGCGCCAGCAGCCCGGACAGGGTGAACGACGAGCAGTACTTC. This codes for CASSPDRVNDEQYF.

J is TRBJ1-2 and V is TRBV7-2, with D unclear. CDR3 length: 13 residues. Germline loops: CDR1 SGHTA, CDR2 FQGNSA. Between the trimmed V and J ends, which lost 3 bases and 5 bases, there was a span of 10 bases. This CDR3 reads CASSFQEEYGYTF. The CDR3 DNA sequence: TGTGCCAGCAGCTTTCAGGAGGAATATGGCTACACCTTC.

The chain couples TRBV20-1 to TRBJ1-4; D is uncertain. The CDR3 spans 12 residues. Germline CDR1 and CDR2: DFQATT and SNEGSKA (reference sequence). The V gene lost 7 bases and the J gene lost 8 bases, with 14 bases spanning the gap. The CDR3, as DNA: TGCAGTGTTGGCGGGGAATTAGAAAAACTGTTTTTT. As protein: CSVGGELEKLFF.

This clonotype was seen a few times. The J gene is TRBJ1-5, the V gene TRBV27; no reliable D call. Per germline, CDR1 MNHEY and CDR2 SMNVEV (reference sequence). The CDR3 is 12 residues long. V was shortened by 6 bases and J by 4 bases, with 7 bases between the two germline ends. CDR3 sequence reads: CASRPSNQPQHF. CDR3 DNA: TGTGCCAGCAGGCCCTCTAATCAGCCCCAGCATTTT.

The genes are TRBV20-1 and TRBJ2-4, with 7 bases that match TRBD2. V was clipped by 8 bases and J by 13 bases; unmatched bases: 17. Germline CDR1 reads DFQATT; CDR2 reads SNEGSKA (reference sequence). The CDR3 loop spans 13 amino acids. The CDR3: CSTPQTLAPAQYF. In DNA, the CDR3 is TGCAGTACTCCTCAAACACTAGCGCCCGCACAGTACTTC.

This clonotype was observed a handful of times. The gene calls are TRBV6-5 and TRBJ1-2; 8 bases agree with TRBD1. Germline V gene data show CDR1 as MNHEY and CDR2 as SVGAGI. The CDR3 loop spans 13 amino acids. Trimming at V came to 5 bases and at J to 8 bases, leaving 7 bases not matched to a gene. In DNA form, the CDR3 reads TGTGCCAGCAGTATTGGACAGGGATGGGGCTACACCTTC. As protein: CASSIGQGWGYTF.

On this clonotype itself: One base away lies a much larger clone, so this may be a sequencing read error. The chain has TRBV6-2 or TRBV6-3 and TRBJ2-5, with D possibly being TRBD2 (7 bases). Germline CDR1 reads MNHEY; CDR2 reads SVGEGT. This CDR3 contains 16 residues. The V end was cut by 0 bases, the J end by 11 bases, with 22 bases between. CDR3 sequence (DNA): TGTGCCAGCAGTTACTCGGGGGAGGGGGGGGACAATGAGCAGTACTTC. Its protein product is CASSYSGEGGDNEQYF.

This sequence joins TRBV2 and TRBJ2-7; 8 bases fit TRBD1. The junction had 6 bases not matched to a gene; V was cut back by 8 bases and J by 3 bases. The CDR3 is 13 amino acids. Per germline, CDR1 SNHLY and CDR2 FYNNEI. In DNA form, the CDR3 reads TGTGCCAGCCTTTTACAGGGGGGCTACGAGCAGTACTTC. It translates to CASLLQGGYEQYF.

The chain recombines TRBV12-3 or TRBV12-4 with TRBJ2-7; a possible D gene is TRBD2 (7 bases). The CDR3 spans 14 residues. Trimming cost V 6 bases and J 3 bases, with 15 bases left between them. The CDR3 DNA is TGTGCCAGCAGCGCGCGGGGGACATTCTACGAGCAGTACTTC. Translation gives CASSARGTFYEQYF.

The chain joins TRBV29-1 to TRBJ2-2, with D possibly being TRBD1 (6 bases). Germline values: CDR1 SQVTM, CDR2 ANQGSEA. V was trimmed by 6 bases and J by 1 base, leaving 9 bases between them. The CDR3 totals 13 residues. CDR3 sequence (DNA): TGCAGCGTCGGACAGTTGAACACCGGGGAGCTGTTTTTT. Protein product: CSVGQLNTGELFF.

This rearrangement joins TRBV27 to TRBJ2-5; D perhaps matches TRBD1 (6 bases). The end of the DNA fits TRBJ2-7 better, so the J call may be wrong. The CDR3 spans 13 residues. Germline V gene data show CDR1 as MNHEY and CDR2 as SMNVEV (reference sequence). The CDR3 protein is CASTPGTLIEQYF. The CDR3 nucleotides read TGTGCCAGTACTCCCGGGACACTAATCGAGCAGTACTTC.